This record concerns one T cell receptor (beta chain) sequence. The antigen remains unidentified. This may arise from a read error, as a much more abundant clone is one base away. The sample originates from a study of shared clonotypes between healthy human individuals. Broader study findings: It was expected that sequencing depth would affect clonotype sharing among donors.

Deep was the level used in running the assay. Sequencing used immunoSEQ multiplex PCR; TCRdb keeps in-frame clones, though not all of them. The sample gives approximately 340,000 clones, under 80% of which show up once; about a tenth is in the top ten. V shed 6 bases and J 2 bases; nucleotides not matched to a gene: 2. Germline values: CDR1 MNHNY, CDR2 SVGAGI (reference sequence). This CDR3 contains 14 residues. This clonotype originated in a man aged 25 to 45 in good health. Sequencing was done on a sample of memory CD4+ T cells sorted from blood. Subset defined: CD45RA-negative fraction. V is TRBV6-6 and J is TRBJ1-5; 9 bases line up with TRBD1. The CDR3 spells CASRRTGGNQPQHF. The CDR3 DNA reads as TGTGCCAGCAGACGGACAGGGGGCAATCAGCCCCAGCATTTT.